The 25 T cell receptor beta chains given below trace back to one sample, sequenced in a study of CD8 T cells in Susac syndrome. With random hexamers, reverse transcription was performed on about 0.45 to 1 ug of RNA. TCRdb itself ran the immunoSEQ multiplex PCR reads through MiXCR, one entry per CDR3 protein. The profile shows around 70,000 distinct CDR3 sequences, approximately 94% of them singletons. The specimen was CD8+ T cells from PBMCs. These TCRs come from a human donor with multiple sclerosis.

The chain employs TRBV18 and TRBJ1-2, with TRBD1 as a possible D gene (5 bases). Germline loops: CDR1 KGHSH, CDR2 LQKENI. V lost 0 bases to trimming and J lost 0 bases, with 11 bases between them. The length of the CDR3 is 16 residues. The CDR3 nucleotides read TGTGCCAGCTCACCACCAACTCAGGGAGCTAACTATGGCTACACCTTC. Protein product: CASSPPTQGANYGYTF. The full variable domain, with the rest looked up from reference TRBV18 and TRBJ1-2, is NAGVMQNPRHLVRRRGQEARLRCSPMKGHSHVYWYRQLPEEGLKFMVYLQKENIIDESGMPKERFSAEFPKEGPSILRIQQVVRGDSAAYFCASSPPTQGANYGYTFGSGTRLTVV.

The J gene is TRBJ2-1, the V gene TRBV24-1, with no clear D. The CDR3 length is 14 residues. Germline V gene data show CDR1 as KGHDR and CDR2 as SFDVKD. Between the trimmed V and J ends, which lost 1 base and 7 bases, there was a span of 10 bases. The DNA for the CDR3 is TGTGCCACCAGTGATTTAACCGCAGCAAATGAGCAGTTCTTC. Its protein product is CATSDLTAANEQFF.

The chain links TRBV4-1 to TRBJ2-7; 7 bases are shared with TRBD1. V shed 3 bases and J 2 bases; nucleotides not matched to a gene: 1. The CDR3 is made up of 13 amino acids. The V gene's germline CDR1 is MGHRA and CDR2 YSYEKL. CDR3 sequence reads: CASSHGQAYEQYF. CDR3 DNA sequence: TGCGCCAGCAGCCATGGACAGGCCTACGAGCAGTACTTC.

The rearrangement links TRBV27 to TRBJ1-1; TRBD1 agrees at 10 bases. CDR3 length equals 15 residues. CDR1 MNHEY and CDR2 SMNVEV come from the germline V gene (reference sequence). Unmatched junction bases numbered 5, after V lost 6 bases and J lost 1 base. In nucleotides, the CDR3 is TGTGCCAGCAGCGGGACAGGGGCTGCGAACACTGAAGCTTTCTTT. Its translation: CASSGTGAANTEAFF.

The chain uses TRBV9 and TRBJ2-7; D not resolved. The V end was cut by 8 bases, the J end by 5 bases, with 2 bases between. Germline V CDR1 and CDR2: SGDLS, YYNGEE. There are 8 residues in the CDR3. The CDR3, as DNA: TGTGCCAGTAACGAGCAGTACTTC. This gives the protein CASNEQYF.

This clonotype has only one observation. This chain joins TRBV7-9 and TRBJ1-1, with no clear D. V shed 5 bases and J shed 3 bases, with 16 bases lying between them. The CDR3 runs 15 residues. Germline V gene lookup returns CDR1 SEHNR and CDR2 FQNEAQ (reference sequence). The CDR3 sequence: CASSDPLVSHTEAFF. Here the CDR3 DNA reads TGTGCCAGCAGCGACCCTTTGGTGTCTCACACTGAAGCTTTCTTT.

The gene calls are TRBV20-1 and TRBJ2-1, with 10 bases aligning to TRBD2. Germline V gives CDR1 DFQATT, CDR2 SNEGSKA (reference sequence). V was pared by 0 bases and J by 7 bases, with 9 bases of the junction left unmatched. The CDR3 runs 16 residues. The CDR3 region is CSARDWLAGDRNEQFF. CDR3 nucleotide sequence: TGCAGTGCTAGAGATTGGCTAGCGGGAGATCGGAATGAGCAGTTCTTC.

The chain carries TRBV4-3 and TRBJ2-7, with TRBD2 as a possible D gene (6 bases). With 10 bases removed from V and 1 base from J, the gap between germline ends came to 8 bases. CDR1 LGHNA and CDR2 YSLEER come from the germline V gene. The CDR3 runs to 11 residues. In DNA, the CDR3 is TGCGCCACTAGCGATTCCTACGAGCAGTACTTC. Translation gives CATSDSYEQYF.

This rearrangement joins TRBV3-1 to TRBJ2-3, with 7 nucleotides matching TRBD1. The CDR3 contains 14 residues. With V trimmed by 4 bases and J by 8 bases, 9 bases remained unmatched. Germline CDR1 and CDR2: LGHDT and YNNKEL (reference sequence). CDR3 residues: CASSLLTGESTQYF. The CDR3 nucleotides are TGTGCCAGCAGCCTACTCACAGGGGAGAGTACGCAGTATTTT.

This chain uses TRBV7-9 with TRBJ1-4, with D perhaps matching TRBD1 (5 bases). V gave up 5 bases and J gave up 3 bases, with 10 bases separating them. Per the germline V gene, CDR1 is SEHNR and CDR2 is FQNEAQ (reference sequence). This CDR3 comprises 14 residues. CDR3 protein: CASSTTDSNEKLFF. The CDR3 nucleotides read TGTGCCAGCAGCACGACAGACTCTAATGAAAAACTGTTTTTT. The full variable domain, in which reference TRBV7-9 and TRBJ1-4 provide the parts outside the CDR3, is DTGVSQNPRHKITKRGQNVTFRCDPISEHNRLYWYRQTLGQGPEFLTYFQNEAQLEKSRLLSDRFSAERPKGSFSTLEIQRTEQGDSAMYLCASSTTDSNEKLFFGSGTQLSVL.

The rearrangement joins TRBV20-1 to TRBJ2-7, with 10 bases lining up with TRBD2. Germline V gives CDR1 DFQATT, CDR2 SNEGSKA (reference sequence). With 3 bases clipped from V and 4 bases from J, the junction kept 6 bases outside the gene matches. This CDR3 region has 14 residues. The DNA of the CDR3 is TGCAGTGCTAGGACCAGCGGGGGGGTGTACGAGCAGTACTTC. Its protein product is CSARTSGGVYEQYF.

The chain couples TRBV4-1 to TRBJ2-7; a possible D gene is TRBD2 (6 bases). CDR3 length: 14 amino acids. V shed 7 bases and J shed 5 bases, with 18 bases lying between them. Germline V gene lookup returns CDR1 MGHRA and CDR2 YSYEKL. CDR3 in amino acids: CASNARLGPNEQYF. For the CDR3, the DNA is TGCGCCAGCAATGCTCGACTAGGACCGAACGAGCAGTACTTC.

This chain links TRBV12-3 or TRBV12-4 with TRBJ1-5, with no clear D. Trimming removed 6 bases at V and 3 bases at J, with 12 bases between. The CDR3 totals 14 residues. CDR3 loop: CASRPGDINQPQHF. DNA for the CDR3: TGTGCCAGCAGGCCCGGGGATATCAATCAGCCCCAGCATTTT.

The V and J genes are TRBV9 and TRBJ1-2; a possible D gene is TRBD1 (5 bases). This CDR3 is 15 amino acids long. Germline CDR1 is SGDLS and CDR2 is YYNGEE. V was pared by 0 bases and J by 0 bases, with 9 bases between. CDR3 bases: TGTGCCAGCAGCGTAGTGGCAGGGCCTAACTATGGCTACACCTTC. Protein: CASSVVAGPNYGYTF.

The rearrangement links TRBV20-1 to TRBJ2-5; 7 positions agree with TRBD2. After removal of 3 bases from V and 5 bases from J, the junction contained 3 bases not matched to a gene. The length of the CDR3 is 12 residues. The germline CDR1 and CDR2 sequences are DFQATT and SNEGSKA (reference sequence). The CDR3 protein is CSARTSLETQYF. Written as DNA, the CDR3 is TGCAGTGCTAGGACTAGCCTGGAGACCCAGTACTTC.

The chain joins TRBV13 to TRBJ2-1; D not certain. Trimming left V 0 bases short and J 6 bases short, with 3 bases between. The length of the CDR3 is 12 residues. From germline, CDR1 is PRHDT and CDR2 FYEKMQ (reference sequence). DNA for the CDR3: TGTGCCAGCAGCTTAGGGGGCAATGAGCAGTTCTTC. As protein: CASSLGGNEQFF.

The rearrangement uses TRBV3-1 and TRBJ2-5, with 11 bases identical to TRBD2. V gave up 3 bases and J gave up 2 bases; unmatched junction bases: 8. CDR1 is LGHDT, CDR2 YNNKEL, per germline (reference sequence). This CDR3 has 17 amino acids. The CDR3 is CASSHVPLAGEQETQYF. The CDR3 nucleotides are TGTGCCAGCAGCCATGTCCCACTAGCGGGGGAGCAAGAGACCCAGTACTTC.

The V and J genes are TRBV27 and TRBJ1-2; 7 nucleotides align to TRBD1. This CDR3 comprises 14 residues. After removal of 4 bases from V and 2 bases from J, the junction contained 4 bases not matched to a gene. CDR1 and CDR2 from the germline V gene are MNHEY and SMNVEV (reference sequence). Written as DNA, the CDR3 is TGTGCCAGCAGTTCCCGGGACAGCAACTATGGCTACACCTTC. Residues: CASSSRDSNYGYTF.

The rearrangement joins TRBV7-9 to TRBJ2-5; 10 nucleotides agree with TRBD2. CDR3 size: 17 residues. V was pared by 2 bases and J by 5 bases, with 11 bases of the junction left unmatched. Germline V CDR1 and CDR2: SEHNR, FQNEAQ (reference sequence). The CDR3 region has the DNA TGTGCCAGCAGCTTATCCCCTAGCGGGAGAGGTGTGGAGACCCAGTACTTC. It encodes CASSLSPSGRGVETQYF.

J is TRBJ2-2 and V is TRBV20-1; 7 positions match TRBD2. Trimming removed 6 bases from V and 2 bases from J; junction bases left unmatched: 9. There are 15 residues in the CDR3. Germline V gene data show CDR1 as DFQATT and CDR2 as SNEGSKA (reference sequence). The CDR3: CSASSGTTNTGELFF. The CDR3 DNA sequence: TGCAGTGCCTCGAGCGGGACCACCAACACCGGGGAGCTGTTTTTT.

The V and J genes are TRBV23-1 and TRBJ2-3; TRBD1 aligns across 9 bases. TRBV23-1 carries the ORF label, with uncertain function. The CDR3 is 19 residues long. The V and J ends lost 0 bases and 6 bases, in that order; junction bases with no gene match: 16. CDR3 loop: CASSQSVGQGLIFMDTQYF. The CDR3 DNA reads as TGCGCCAGCAGTCAATCAGTCGGACAGGGGTTAATATTTATGGATACGCAGTATTTT.

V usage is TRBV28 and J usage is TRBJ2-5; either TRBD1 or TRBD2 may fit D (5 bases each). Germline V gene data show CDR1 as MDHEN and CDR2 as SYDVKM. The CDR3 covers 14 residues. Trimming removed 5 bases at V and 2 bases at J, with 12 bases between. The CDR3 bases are TGTGCCAGCAGTCTCGGGACGGTGCAAGAGACCCAGTACTTC. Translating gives CASSLGTVQETQYF.

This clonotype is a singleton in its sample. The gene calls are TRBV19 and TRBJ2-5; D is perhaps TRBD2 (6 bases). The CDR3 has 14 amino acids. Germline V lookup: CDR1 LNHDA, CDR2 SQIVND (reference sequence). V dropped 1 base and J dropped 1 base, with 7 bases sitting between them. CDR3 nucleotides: TGTGCCAGTAGTATAGGTAGCGGCCAAGAGACCCAGTACTTC. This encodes CASSIGSGQETQYF.

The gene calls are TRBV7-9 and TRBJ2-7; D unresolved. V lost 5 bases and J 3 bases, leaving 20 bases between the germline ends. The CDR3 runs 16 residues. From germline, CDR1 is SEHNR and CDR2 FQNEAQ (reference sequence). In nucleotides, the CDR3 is TGTGCCAGCAGCCCCACCTCGGGTACTCGGGTCTACGAGCAGTACTTC. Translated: CASSPTSGTRVYEQYF.

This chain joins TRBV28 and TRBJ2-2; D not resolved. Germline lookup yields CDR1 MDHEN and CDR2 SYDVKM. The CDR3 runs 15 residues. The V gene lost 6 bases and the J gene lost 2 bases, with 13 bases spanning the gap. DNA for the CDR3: TGTGCCAGCAGCTCGGTTGGGGAAAACACCGGGGAGCTGTTTTTT. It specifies CASSSVGENTGELFF.